The 16 T cell receptor beta chains below were found in one sample sequenced in a study of shared clonotypes between healthy human individuals. Sequencing was performed with immunoSEQ multiplex PCR; in TCRdb, only in-frame clones are kept and a portion is missing. The sample includes approximately 620,000 clones, about 97% of them seen just once. The specimen sequenced was naive CD4+ T cells sorted from blood. The subset denotes: CD45RA+ positively selected. These TCRs come from a woman aged 30 to 39 in good health.

The CDR3 loop is CASSPWTSGSEQFF. CDR3 nucleotide sequence: TGTGCCAGCAGTCCATGGACTAGCGGGAGTGAGCAGTTCTTC. J is TRBJ2-1 and V is TRBV28; 13 bases are a match to TRBD2. The ends lost 5 bases at V and 9 bases at J; junction bases unmatched: 4. The CDR3 extends over 14 amino acids. Germline V lookup: CDR1 MDHEN, CDR2 SYDVKM.

On this clone: One end of the junction varies from germline; a read error may be responsible. The chain has TRBV28 and TRBJ1-4, with TRBD1 identical over 10 bases. Germline V gives CDR1 MDHEN, CDR2 SYDVKM. This CDR3 comprises 15 residues. The CDR3 here is CASSLDRGPKEKLFF. The CDR3 region has the DNA TGTGCCAGCAGTTTAGACAGGGGGCCTAAGGAAAAACTGTTTTTT.

This chain links TRBV28 with TRBJ1-2; possible D gene TRBD1, 5 bases. The V end was cut by 5 bases, the J end by 4 bases, with 8 bases between. Germline V lookup: CDR1 MDHEN, CDR2 SYDVKM. The CDR3 runs 12 residues. The CDR3 DNA reads TGTGCCAGCAGTATGGGACGCTATGGCTACACCTTC. It is translated as CASSMGRYGYTF.

The V and J genes are TRBV11-2 and TRBJ2-1; unclear D gene. The CDR3 contains 16 residues. Trimming pared 3 bases from V and 1 base from J, leaving 13 bases between. Per germline, CDR1 SGHAT and CDR2 FQNNGV. For the CDR3, the DNA is TGTGCCAGCAGCTTGAGTGGTAGGTGGTCCTACAATGAGCAGTTCTTC. It is translated as CASSLSGRWSYNEQFF.

The V and J genes are TRBV4-2 and TRBJ2-5; D is uncertain. Germline-derived CDR1 and CDR2 are LGHNA and YNFKEQ. Trimming took 0 bases from V and 7 from J, leaving 12 bases between them. The CDR3 extends over 14 amino acids. CDR3 amino acids: CASSQDITDGTQYF. The CDR3 DNA sequence: TGTGCCAGCAGCCAAGATATTACGGACGGGACCCAGTACTTC.

The chain couples TRBV18 to TRBJ1-1, with D perhaps TRBD1 (5 bases). V dropped 4 bases and J dropped 4 bases, with 10 bases sitting between them. The CDR3 runs to 13 residues. The V gene's germline CDR1 is KGHSH and CDR2 LQKENI. CDR3 nucleotide sequence: TGTGCCAGCTCACTCGCAGGGATCACTGAAGCTTTCTTT. Its translation: CASSLAGITEAFF.

The V and J genes are TRBV28 and TRBJ2-7; TRBD2 might be the D (5 bases). The V end lost 5 bases, the J end lost 2 bases, and 7 bases lay between the germline ends. CDR1 is MDHEN and CDR2 is SYDVKM in the germline V gene. The CDR3 loop spans 12 amino acids. CDR3: CASSTRPYEQYF. The CDR3 bases are TGTGCCAGCAGTACTAGGCCCTACGAGCAGTACTTC.

V is TRBV4-1 and J is TRBJ2-2; 7 nucleotides agree with TRBD1. Looked up from germline, CDR1 is MGHRA and CDR2 is YSYEKL. There are 15 residues in the CDR3. The V and J ends lost 4 bases and 6 bases, in that order; junction bases with no gene match: 8. The DNA for the CDR3 is TGCGCCAGCAGCCGGGACAGCCCCCTGCCCGGGGAGCTGTTTTTT. Encoded protein: CASSRDSPLPGELFF.

The rearrangement links TRBV5-1 to TRBJ2-1; the D gene is possibly TRBD2 (5 bases). V was shortened by 0 bases and J by 8 bases, with 12 bases between the two germline ends. CDR3 length equals 14 residues. CDR1 and CDR2 from the germline V gene are SGHRS and YFSETQ. As DNA, the CDR3 is TGCGCCAGCAGCTTGGCAGCTAGCTCCGATGAGCAGTTCTTC. It encodes CASSLAASSDEQFF.

The chain has TRBV7-3 and TRBJ2-1; the D gene is possibly TRBD2 (5 bases). Germline CDR1 is SGHTA and CDR2 is FQGTGA. CDR3 size: 16 residues. The V gene lost 2 bases and the J gene lost 7 bases, with 18 bases spanning the gap. CDR3 DNA: TGTGCCAGCAGCTTAGGGTTTGGTGGGAGCCAAAATGAGCAGTTCTTC. The encoded protein is CASSLGFGGSQNEQFF.

The chain combines TRBV5-1 with TRBJ2-3, with 7 positions matching TRBD2. The length of the CDR3 is 15 residues. The V gene's germline CDR1 is SGHRS and CDR2 YFSETQ. J gave up 0 bases and V 0 bases, and 1 base lay outside the gene matches. CDR3 nucleotide sequence: TGCGCCAGCAGCTTGGTCGGGAGGAGCACAGATACGCAGTATTTT. This encodes CASSLVGRSTDTQYF.

V is TRBV28 and J is TRBJ1-6; 7 bases agree with TRBD1. This CDR3 has 14 residues. The V gene's germline CDR1 is MDHEN and CDR2 SYDVKM. Trimming took 6 bases from V and 6 from J; bases not matched to a gene: 5. The CDR3 reads CASRPGTANSPLHF. The CDR3, as DNA: TGTGCCAGCAGGCCCGGGACAGCTAATTCACCCCTCCACTTT.

This clone was observed a single time. This chain's CDR3 is CASSEAKRNNEQFF. The CDR3 nucleotides read TGCGCCAGCAGCGAGGCAAAGCGCAACAATGAGCAGTTCTTC. The chain has TRBV4-1 and TRBJ2-1; D unresolved. Germline V CDR1 and CDR2: MGHRA, YSYEKL. V shed 5 bases and J shed 5 bases, with 13 bases lying between them. The CDR3 extends over 14 amino acids.

The CDR3 DNA follows: TGTGCCAGCACCTCCGGGACAGGGATCGATGAGCAGTTCTTC. Protein product: CASTSGTGIDEQFF. The genes are TRBV28 and TRBJ2-1; the match to TRBD1 covers 9 bases. The CDR3 spans 14 residues. CDR1 is MDHEN and CDR2 is SYDVKM in the germline V gene. Unmatched junction bases numbered 9, after V lost 7 bases and J lost 8 bases.

CDR3 loop: CASTLGLAGGDEQFF. The CDR3 DNA sequence: TGTGCCAGCACCCTCGGACTAGCGGGAGGGGATGAGCAGTTCTTC. The chain is built from TRBV5-8 and TRBJ2-1; 15 nucleotides match TRBD2. This CDR3 comprises 15 residues. Germline lookup yields CDR1 SGHTS and CDR2 YDEGEE. V lost 6 bases and J lost 8; bases outside the gene matches: 6.

The table lists this clone with a count of one. V is TRBV6-5 and J is TRBJ1-6; D not certain. V lost 2 bases and J 6 bases, leaving 14 bases between the germline ends. Germline V lookup: CDR1 MNHEY, CDR2 SVGAGI. This CDR3 region has 16 residues. The CDR3: CASSYDRWFGNSPLHF. CDR3 in DNA: TGTGCCAGCAGTTACGATCGTTGGTTCGGTAATTCACCCCTCCACTTT.